The sequence of this T cell receptor (beta chain) was determined in a study of T cell repertoires in cytomegalovirus infection. The CDR3 covers 13 residues. With 2 bases removed from V and 1 base from J, the gap between germline ends came to 5 bases. Germline values: CDR1 MNHNY, CDR2 SVGAGI (reference sequence). TCRdb re-derived calls from the reads in MiXCR, one entry per CDR3 protein. Of around 250,000 distinct CDR3 sequences in the sample, 15% to 20% were seen once. Sequenced material: CD8+ T cells from PBMCs. This chain uses TRBV6-6 with TRBJ1-1; the D is unclear. The sequence derives from a human donor in good health (CMV status not recorded). Some clones in this sample may be carry-over from other donors' samples. CDR3 protein: CASSYGSNTEAFF. CDR3 coding DNA: TGTGCCAGCAGTTACGGGTCGAACACTGAAGCTTTCTTT.